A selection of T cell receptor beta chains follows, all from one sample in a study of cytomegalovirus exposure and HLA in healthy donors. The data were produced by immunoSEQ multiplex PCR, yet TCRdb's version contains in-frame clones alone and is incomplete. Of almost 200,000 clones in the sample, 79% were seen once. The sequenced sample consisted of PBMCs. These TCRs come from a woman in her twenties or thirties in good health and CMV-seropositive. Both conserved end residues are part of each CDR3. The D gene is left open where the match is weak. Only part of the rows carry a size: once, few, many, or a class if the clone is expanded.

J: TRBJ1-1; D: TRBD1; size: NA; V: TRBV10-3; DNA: TGTGCCATCACGGCAGGGGGCCGGGGAAGTGTTTTCTTT; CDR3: CAITAGGRGSVFF
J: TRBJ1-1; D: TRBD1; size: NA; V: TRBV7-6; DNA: TGTGCCAGCAGCTTTATTTTAGGGGGTACAGGGGATACTGAAGCTTTCTTT; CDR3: CASSFILGGTGDTEAFF
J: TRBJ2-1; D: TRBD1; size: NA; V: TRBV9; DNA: TGTGCCAGCAGCCTTAGGACAGGGGGCCTTGAGCAGTTCTTC; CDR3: CASSLRTGGLEQFF
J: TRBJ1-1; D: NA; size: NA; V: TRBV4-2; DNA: TGTGCCAGCAGCCAAGATTCCAGGGGCGCTGAAGCTTTCTTT; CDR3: CASSQDSRGAEAFF
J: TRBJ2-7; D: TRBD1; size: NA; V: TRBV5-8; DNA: TGTGCCAGCAGCTTAGCCGGGACAGATACCTACGAGCAGTACTTC; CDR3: CASSLAGTDTYEQYF
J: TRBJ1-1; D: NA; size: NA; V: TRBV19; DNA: TGTGCCAGTAGTAGAAGGGCCCTTGAGGGTACTGAAGCTTTCTTT; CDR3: CASSRRALEGTEAFF
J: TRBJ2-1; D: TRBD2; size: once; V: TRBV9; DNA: TGTGCCAGCAGCTTAGCGGGGTCCTACAATGAGCAGTTCTTC; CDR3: CASSLAGSYNEQFF
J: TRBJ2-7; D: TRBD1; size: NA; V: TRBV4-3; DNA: TGCGCCAGCAGCCAAAACAGGGGAAGCTCCTACGAGCAGTACTTC; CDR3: CASSQNRGSSYEQYF
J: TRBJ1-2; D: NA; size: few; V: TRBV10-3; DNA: TGTGCCATCACGGGGGTGGGTGGCTACACCTTC; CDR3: CAITGVGGYTF
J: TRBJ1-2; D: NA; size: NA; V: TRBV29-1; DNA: TGCAGCGTTCCCGGCTATGGCTACACCTTC; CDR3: CSVPGYGYTF
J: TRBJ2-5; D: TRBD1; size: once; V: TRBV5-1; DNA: TGCGCCAGCAGCACGAGACAGGGCTCGGGGACCCAGTACTTC; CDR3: CASSTRQGSGTQYF
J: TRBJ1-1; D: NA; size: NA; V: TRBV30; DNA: TGTGCCTGGAGTAAGGGGAGGACCCAATCGTACGGAGCTTTCTTT; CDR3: CAWSKGRTQSYGAFF
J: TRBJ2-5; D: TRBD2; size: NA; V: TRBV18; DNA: TGTGCCAGCTCACCCGCGGGGGGGCCACAAGAGACCCAGTACTTC; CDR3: CASSPAGGPQETQYF
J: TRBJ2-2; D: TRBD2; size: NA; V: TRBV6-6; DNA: TGTGCCAGCAGTTACTCGGCGGGAGCCCACACCGGGGAGCTGTTTTTT; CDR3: CASSYSAGAHTGELFF
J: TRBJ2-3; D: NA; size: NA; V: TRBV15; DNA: TGTGCCACCAGCAGAGTAAGAGTTGCGGAGTTCACAGATACGCAGTATTTT; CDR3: CATSRVRVAEFTDTQYF
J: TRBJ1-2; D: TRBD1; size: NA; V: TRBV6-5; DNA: TGTGCCAGCAGTCCACCGACAGGGACTGGCTACACCTTC; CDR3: CASSPPTGTGYTF
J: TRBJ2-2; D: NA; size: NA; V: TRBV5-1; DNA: TGCGCCAGCAGATACAGGCAAAACACCGGGGAGCTGTTTTTT; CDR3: CASRYRQNTGELFF
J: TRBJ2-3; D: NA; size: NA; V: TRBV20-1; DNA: TGCAGTGCTAGTGGGGAGAGTACGCAGTATTTT; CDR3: CSASGESTQYF
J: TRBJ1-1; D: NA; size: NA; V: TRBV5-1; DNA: TGCGCCAGCAGCTTAGAGGGTCTAGGGAACACTGAAGCTTTCTTT; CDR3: CASSLEGLGNTEAFF
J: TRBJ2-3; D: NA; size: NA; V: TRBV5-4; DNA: TGTGCCAGCAGCTTGAACTCCGGGGGCACAGATACGCAGTATTTT; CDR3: CASSLNSGGTDTQYF
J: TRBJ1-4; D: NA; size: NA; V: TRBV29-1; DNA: TGCAGCGTTGCCCCCGGAGGGAGTGAAAAACTGTTTTTT; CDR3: CSVAPGGSEKLFF
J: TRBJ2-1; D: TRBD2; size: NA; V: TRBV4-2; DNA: TGTGCCAGCAGCCGTATGGGGACTAGCGGGGGGGCCGGGGCCTACAATGAGCAGTTCTTC; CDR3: CASSRMGTSGGAGAYNEQFF
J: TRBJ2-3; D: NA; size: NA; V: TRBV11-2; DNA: TGTGCCAGCACCCCAAGGGGCGCAGATACGCAGTATTTT; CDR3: CASTPRGADTQYF
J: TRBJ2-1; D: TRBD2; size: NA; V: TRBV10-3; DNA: TGTGCCATCAGTGAGCCAGCGGGGGCGAACTCCTACAATGAGCAGTTCTTC; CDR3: CAISEPAGANSYNEQFF
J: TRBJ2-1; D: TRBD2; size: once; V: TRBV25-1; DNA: TGTGCCAGCAGTCCCCACGGGGGGTTCAATGAGCAGTTCTTC; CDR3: CASSPHGGFNEQFF
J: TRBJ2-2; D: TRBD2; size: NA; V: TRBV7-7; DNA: TGTGCCAGCAGCTTGGGACTAGCGGAAAACACCGGGGAGCTGTTTTTT; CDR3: CASSLGLAENTGELFF
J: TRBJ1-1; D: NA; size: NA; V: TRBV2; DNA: TGTGCCAGCAGTCAGAGGATTTTGAACACTGAAGCTTTCTTT; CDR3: CASSQRILNTEAFF
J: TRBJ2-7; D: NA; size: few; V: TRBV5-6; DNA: TGTGCCAGCAGCTTGGTTCAGGGACTCTACGAGCAGTACTTC; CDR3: CASSLVQGLYEQYF